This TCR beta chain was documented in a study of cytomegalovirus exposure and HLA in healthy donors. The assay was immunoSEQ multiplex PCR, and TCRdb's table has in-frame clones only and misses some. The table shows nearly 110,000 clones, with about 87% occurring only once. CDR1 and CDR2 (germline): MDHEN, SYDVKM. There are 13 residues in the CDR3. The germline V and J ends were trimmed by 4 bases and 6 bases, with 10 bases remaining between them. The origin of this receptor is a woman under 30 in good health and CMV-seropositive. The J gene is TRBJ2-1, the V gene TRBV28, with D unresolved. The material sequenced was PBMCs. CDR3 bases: TGTGCCAGCAGTTCGACTTCTTCCAATGAGCAGTTCTTC. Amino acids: CASSSTSSNEQFF.